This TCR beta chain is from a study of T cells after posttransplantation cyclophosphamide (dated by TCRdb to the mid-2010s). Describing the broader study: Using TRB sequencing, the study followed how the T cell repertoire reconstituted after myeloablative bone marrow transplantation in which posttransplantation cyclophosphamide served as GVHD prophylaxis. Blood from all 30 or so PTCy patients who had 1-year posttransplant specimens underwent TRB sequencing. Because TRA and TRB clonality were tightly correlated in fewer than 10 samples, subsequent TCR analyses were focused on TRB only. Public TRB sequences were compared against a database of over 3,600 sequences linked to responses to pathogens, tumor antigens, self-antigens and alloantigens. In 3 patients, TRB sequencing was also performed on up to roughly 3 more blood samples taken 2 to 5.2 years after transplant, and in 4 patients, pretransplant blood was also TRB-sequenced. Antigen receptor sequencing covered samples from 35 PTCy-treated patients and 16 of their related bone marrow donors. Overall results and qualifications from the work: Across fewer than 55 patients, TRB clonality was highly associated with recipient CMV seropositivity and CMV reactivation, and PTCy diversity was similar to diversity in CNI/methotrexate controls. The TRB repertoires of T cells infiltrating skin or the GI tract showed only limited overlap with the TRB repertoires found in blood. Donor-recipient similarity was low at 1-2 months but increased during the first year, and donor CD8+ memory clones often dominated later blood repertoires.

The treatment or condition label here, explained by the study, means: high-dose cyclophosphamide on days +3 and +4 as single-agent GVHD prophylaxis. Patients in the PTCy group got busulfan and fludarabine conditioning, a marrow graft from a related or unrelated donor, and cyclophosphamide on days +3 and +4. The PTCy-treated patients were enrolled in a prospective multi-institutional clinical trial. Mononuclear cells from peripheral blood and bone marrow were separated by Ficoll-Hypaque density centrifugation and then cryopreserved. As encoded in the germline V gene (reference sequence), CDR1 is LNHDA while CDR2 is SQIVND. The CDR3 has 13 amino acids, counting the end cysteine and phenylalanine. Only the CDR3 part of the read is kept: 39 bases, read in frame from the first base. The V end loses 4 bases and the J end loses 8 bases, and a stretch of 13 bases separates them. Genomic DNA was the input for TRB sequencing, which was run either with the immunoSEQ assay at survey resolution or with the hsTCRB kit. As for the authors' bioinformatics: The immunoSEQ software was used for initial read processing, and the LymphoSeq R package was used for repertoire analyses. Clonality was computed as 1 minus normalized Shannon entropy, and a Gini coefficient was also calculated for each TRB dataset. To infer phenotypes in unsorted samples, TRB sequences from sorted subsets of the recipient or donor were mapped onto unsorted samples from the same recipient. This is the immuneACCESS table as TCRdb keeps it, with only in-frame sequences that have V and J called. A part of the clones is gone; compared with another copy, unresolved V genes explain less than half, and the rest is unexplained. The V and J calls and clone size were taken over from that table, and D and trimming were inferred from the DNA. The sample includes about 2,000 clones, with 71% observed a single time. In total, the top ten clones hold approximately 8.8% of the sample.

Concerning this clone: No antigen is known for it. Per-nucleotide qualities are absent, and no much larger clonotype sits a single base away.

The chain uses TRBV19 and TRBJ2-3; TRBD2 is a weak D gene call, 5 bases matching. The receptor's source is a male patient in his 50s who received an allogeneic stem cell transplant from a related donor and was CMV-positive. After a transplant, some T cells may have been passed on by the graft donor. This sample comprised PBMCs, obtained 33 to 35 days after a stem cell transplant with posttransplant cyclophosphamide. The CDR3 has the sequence CASSSIGVGTQYF. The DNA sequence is TGTGCCAGTAGTAGCATCGGGGTAGGTACGCAGTATTTT.